This entry features one TCR beta chain sequence. Its specificity is not known. The sample originates from a study of CD8+CD57+ T cells in acquired aplastic anemia. As for the study in general: Average DNA yield from sorted CD4+ and CD8+ cells was around 3 ug. There were roughly 11 million reads, on average, for CD4+ cells from healthy donors. General study findings and limits: The CD8+ Simpson's diversity of patients and controls was not significantly different. Both patients and controls carried the same twenty-nine CD8+ CDR3 sequences.

TCR beta VDJ and CDR3 profiles were obtained from a genomic DNA template. TCRdb re-called the reads with MiXCR, one entry per CDR3 protein. This table holds about 210,000 distinct CDR3 sequences, approximately 60% found once. This CDR3 region has 15 residues. The germline V gene has CDR1 DFQATT and CDR2 SNEGSKA (reference sequence). The ends lost 0 bases at V and 1 base at J; junction bases unmatched: 4. This chain connects TRBV20-1 to TRBJ2-5, with 8 positions matching TRBD2. This TCR was sampled from a human donor in good health. The sequencing sample was made of sorted CD4+, CD8+, or CD8+CD57+ T cells (not recorded which) from PBMCs. The CDR3 sequence is CSARDWTSFQETQYF. The CDR3 DNA follows: TGCAGTGCTAGAGATTGGACTAGCTTCCAAGAGACCCAGTACTTC.